A selection of T cell receptor beta chains follows, all from one sample in a study of T cells in Graves' hyperthyroidism and ophthalmopathy. TCRdb processed the multiplex PCR reads anew with MiXCR; each CDR3 protein has one entry. The sample yields approximately 590,000 distinct CDR3 sequences, approximately 14% seen once. Sequenced input: blood. These TCRs come from a woman aged 25 to 39 with Graves' hyperthyroidism. CDR3s include the opening cysteine and the closing phenylalanine or tryptophan. A D gene is named only where the DNA matches it firmly. Expanded clones are given a class, and other clones once, few, many or no size at all.

clone size,J gene,V gene,D gene,CDR3 protein,CDR3 DNA
-,TRBJ2-3,TRBV19,TRBD1,CASSRGTGYSDTQYF,TGTGCCAGTAGTCGGGGGACAGGGTACTCAGATACGCAGTATTTT
-,TRBJ2-7,TRBV6-1,TRBD2,CASSRGLAGEQYF,TGTGCCAGCAGTAGGGGACTAGCCGGCGAGCAGTACTTC
few,TRBJ1-5,TRBV28,-,CASSFRHTAGQPQHF,TGTGCCAGCAGTTTTAGGCATACTGCGGGTCAGCCCCAGCATTTT
few,TRBJ2-7,TRBV30,-,CAWSELTVSGYEQYF,TGCGCCTGGAGTGAACTAACAGTCTCAGGTTACGAGCAGTACTTC
many,TRBJ2-3,TRBV11-2,-,CASSRDLITDTQYF,TGTGCCAGCAGCAGGGACTTGATCACAGATACGCAGTATTTT
many,TRBJ1-1,TRBV3-1,-,CASSHPIPGAPEAFF,TGTGCCAGCAGCCATCCGATTCCGGGGGCCCCTGAAGCTTTCTTT
many,TRBJ1-1,TRBV11-3,-,CASSYGEYTEAFF,TGTGCCAGCAGCTATGGAGAATACACTGAAGCTTTCTTT
many,TRBJ2-1,TRBV5-4,-,CASSHRGYNEQFF,TGTGCCAGCAGCCACCGAGGGTACAATGAGCAGTTCTTC
-,TRBJ1-3,TRBV5-4,-,CASSLRGLSGNTIYF,TGTGCCAGCAGCTTGAGGGGACTCTCTGGAAACACCATATATTTT
-,TRBJ2-4,TRBV20-1,TRBD1,CSAITGTGNYIQYF,TGCAGTGCTATCACCGGGACAGGGAATTACATTCAGTACTTC
few,TRBJ1-4,TRBV5-1,TRBD1,CASSSGGWYEKLFF,TGCGCCAGCAGCTCAGGGGGATGGTATGAAAAACTGTTTTTT
many,TRBJ1-5,TRBV12-3/TRBV12-4,-,CASSALRDSNQPQHF,TGTGCCAGCAGCGCCTTACGGGATAGCAATCAGCCCCAGCATTTT
many,TRBJ1-1,TRBV30,-,CAWRPGREAFF,TGTGCCTGGAGGCCCGGGCGGGAAGCTTTCTTT
-,TRBJ2-7,TRBV12-3/TRBV12-4,TRBD1,CASRLSGTGRYEQYF,TGTGCCAGCAGGCTTTCCGGGACAGGGAGATACGAGCAGTACTTC
many,TRBJ2-7,TRBV20-1,TRBD2,CSASFSAGASGSSYEQYF,TGCAGTGCTAGTTTCTCGGCAGGGGCTAGCGGGAGTTCCTACGAGCAGTACTTC
many,TRBJ2-1,TRBV2,TRBD2,CASSERAGGRDEQFF,TGTGCCAGCAGTGAGCGAGCGGGAGGCCGGGATGAGCAGTTCTTC
many,TRBJ2-2,TRBV20-1,-,CSAPALNTGELFF,TGCAGTGCCCCTGCTCTGAACACCGGGGAGCTGTTTTTT
many,TRBJ2-4,TRBV27,-,CASSPALNLESIQYF,TGTGCCAGCAGCCCAGCCTTAAACCTAGAATCCATTCAGTACTTC
few,TRBJ2-1,TRBV20-1,-,CSAPGLAGFNEQFF,TGCAGTGCCCCGGGGCTAGCAGGTTTCAATGAGCAGTTCTTC
many,TRBJ2-1,TRBV27,TRBD2,CASSLSRGGNEQFF,TGTGCCAGCAGTTTATCGCGCGGGGGGAATGAGCAGTTCTTC
many,TRBJ2-5,TRBV7-9,TRBD1,CASSENRGEETQYF,TGTGCCAGCAGCGAGAACAGGGGAGAGGAGACCCAGTACTTC
many,TRBJ2-7,TRBV30,-,CAWSHGSYEQYF,TGTGCCTGGAGTCACGGGTCCTACGAGCAGTACTTC
-,TRBJ2-7,TRBV18,TRBD1,CASSPQDRGREQYF,TGTGCCAGCTCACCACAAGACAGGGGGCGCGAGCAGTACTTC
few,TRBJ2-3,TRBV10-1,-,CASSGLAEADTQYF,TGCGCCAGCAGTGGATTAGCGGAGGCGGATACGCAGTATTTT
-,TRBJ2-7,TRBV30,TRBD1,CAWSVRDRGLYEQYF,TGTGCCTGGAGTGTCCGGGACAGGGGGTTGTACGAGCAGTACTTC
-,TRBJ2-5,TRBV20-1,-,CSARDRDALWEYF,TGCAGTGCTAGAGACAGGGACGCCTTGTGGGAGTACTTC
few,TRBJ2-3,TRBV6-1,-,CASSNRFRTDTQYF,TGTGCCAGCAGTAACCGTTTCCGCACAGATACGCAGTATTTT
-,TRBJ2-2,TRBV20-1,-,CSARRQPANTGELFF,TGCAGTGCTAGGCGACAGCCCGCGAACACCGGGGAGCTGTTTTTT
many,TRBJ1-2,TRBV7-2,-,CASTDPWRGNYGYTF,TGTGCCAGCACCGACCCGTGGCGGGGAAACTATGGCTACACCTTC
many,TRBJ2-7,TRBV11-2,-,CASSTSLARTGSYEQYF,TGTGCCAGCAGCACTAGCCTCGCGAGGACAGGATCCTACGAGCAGTACTTC
few,TRBJ2-7,TRBV15,TRBD2,CATSRSGLADEQYF,TGTGCCACCAGCAGGTCCGGACTAGCCGACGAGCAGTACTTC
-,TRBJ2-1,TRBV4-1,TRBD1,CASSRWTGLGNEQFF,TGCGCCAGCAGCCGATGGACAGGATTGGGCAATGAGCAGTTCTTC
few,TRBJ1-6,TRBV30,-,CAWSVPGRRTGSPLHF,TGTGCCTGGAGTGTACCGGGACGGAGGACCGGTTCACCCCTCCACTTT
many,TRBJ2-1,TRBV6-1,TRBD2,CASSNEGLAGGLSYNEQFF,TGTGCCAGCAGCAACGAGGGACTAGCGGGAGGCCTCTCCTACAATGAGCAGTTCTTC